This T cell receptor beta chain was obtained from a study of PD-1 blockade in classical Hodgkin lymphoma. Study-wide findings and caveats: What caused the repertoire differences, perhaps disease activity or prior therapy, remains undefined.

Sequencing used immunoSEQ multiplex PCR; TCRdb keeps in-frame clones, though not all of them. The sample yields more than 30,000 clones, around four fifths seen once. Germline V gives CDR1 SGHTA, CDR2 FQGTGA. The CDR3 sequence is 14 residues long. The ends were cut back, 4 bases at V and 4 bases at J, with 12 bases in the middle. Comments on this clone: Its matching antigen is unknown.

Every patient relapsed after autologous stem cell transplantation, and brentuximab vedotin exposure varied. Sequenced here: peripheral blood mononuclear cells (PBMCs), sampled at baseline. This TCR was sampled from a human donor with classical Hodgkin lymphoma. The chain uses TRBV7-3 and TRBJ2-3, with D possibly matching TRBD2 (5 bases). The CDR3 loop reads CASSSVGEPDTQYF. The CDR3 nucleotides are TGTGCCAGCAGCTCGGTCGGGGAACCAGATACGCAGTATTTT.